These 2 T cell receptor beta chains share one sample of origin, sequenced in a study of identical twins. TCRdb passed the 5' RACE reads through MiXCR, listing each CDR3 protein once. The profile shows hundreds of thousands of distinct CDR3 sequences, 8.5% to 9% of them singletons. This sample was shared with a second study, whose subject was yellow fever vaccine responses in identical twins.

The source material was PBMCs. Every receptor here comes from a woman under 30 in good health.

V is TRBV3-1 and J is TRBJ2-5; TRBD2 aligns across 9 bases. There are 15 residues in the CDR3. Germline V CDR1 and CDR2: LGHDT, YNNKEL (reference sequence). Trimming removed 2 bases from V and 5 bases from J; junction bases left unmatched: 6. CDR3 loop: CASSQRGRAGETQYF. CDR3 bases: TGTGCCAGCAGCCAACGCGGGAGGGCCGGGGAGACCCAGTACTTC.

The chain is built from TRBV10-3 and TRBJ2-7; weak D call: TRBD1 (6 bases). Germline V gene lookup returns CDR1 ENHRY and CDR2 SYGVKD. Deletions cut 8 bases from V and 3 bases from J, with 14 bases between. The CDR3 loop spans 13 amino acids. The CDR3 DNA reads as TGTGCCATCCTGGACAGTTTTGGCTACGAGCAGTACTTC. Translated, it gives CAILDSFGYEQYF.